This TCR beta chain was sequenced in a study of blood T cell repertoires in COVID-19. Germline CDR1 reads LGHDT; CDR2 reads YNNKEL (reference sequence). V shed 1 base and J 7 bases; nucleotides not matched to a gene: 9. This CDR3 has 16 residues. The table came from immunoSEQ multiplex PCR; TCRdb's copy has only in-frame clones and leaves some out. This table holds some 26,000 clones, over 75% found once. The chain uses TRBV3-1 (or the pseudogene TRBV3-2) and TRBJ1-4; 7 bases match TRBD1. This receptor was obtained from a man in his fifties or sixties with active or convalescent COVID-19. Sequencing was carried out using peripheral blood. The DNA for the CDR3 is TGTGCCAGCAGCCAAGGTCGAGAGGACAGGAGTGAAAAACTGTTTTTT. Protein: CASSQGREDRSEKLFF.